This T cell receptor (beta chain) was sequenced in a study of early stage breast cancer tumors. Study context: Of some 17 invasive breast tumors, twelve were hormone receptor-positive, HER2-negative. Each sample averaged around 9.5-fold read coverage.

Clones were read by immunoSEQ multiplex PCR, and TCRdb kept only the in-frame ones, dropping some. The sample contains 45,000 to 60,000 clones, 75% to 95% of which appear only once. Deletions cut 8 bases from V and 2 bases from J, with 6 bases between. The V gene's germline CDR1 is SNHLY and CDR2 FYNNEI. The CDR3 is 11 residues long. General study results and limits: Blood repertoires resembled normal breast more than tumor.

To note about this clone: Its antigen remains unidentified.

Sequencing was carried out using blood. The TCR was taken from a person between 65 and 79 years old with breast cancer. J is TRBJ1-2 and V is TRBV2; D is unresolved. CDR3 nucleotides: TGTGCCAGCGGCGGGAACTATGGCTACACCTTC. Its protein is CASGGNYGYTF. Filled out from reference TRBV2 and TRBJ1-2, the complete variable domain reads EPEVTQTPSHQVTQMGQEVILRCVPISNHLYFYWYRQILGQKVEFLVSFYNNEISEKSEIFDDQFSVERPDGSNFTLKIRSTKLEDSAMYFCASGGNYGYTFGSGTRLTVV.